This TCR beta chain was captured in a study of T cells expressing NK-cell markers. Notes on the study in general: Researchers report these clonotypes also headed the CD3+CD56-NKG2C+ fraction in a few donors. Six or seven donors showed dominant NKG2C+ clonotypes comprising about 1.0-7.5% of their CD8+ T cells.

The CDR3 loop spans 14 amino acids. The germline V gene encodes CDR1 DFQATT and CDR2 SNEGSKA (reference sequence). Points on this clonotype: The antigen remains undetermined.

Using the 5' RACE reads, TCRdb records one entry per CDR3 protein without DNA. The repertoire shows about 460,000 distinct CDR3 sequences; the top ten hold around 1.4%. The clonotype was recovered from a woman between 45 and 65 years old in good health. The sample taken for sequencing was blood T cells: a sorted CD56 or NKG2C T cell subset, CD4+ or CD8+ T cells, or bulk PBMC T cells (not recorded which). The V gene is TRBV20-1, the J gene TRBJ1-3; the TCRdb D gene call, TRBD1, has no DNA to confirm it. The CDR3: CSADPRGRGNTIYF.